These 26 T cell receptor beta chains were sequenced from one sample in a study of cytomegalovirus exposure and HLA in healthy donors. The PCR made use of 60 Vbeta and 13 Jbeta primers. Using immunoSEQ multiplex PCR, the repertoire was profiled, and TCRdb retains in-frame clones only, with some absent. The data hold a few hundred thousand clones, with under 80% observed a single time. Sequencing was done on a sample of PBMCs. The receptors shown here come from a woman aged 30 to 39 in good health and CMV-seronegative.

This clone was picked up one time. This chain links TRBV11-2 with TRBJ2-5, with 12 bases fitting TRBD1. Trimming removed 2 bases from V and 5 bases from J; junction bases left unmatched: 12. CDR1 is SGHAT, CDR2 FQNNGV, per germline. There are 18 residues in the CDR3. CDR3 bases: TGTGCCAGCAGCTTAAGTTTAAGGGACAGGGGGCATGTGGAGACCCAGTACTTC. Translated: CASSLSLRDRGHVETQYF.

This sequence joins TRBV11-2 and TRBJ1-1; no firm D call. Germline lookup yields CDR1 SGHAT and CDR2 FQNNGV. CDR3 length: 13 amino acids. Trimming took 10 bases from V and 6 from J, leaving 18 bases between them. In nucleotides, the CDR3 is TGTGCCACCTCCATTACAGTGAAAGCTGAAGCTTTCTTT. Its translation is CATSITVKAEAFF.

This chain links TRBV9 with TRBJ2-2; unclear D gene. The CDR3 sequence is 12 residues long. Germline V gene lookup returns CDR1 SGDLS and CDR2 YYNGEE. Trimming took off 4 bases at V and 2 bases at J, with 3 bases between the two ends. The CDR3 sequence is CASSTNTGELFF. In nucleotides, the CDR3 is TGTGCCAGCAGCACTAACACCGGGGAGCTGTTTTTT.

This chain links TRBV27 with TRBJ2-7, with 12 positions matching TRBD2. The CDR3 has 16 residues. CDR1 and CDR2 (germline): MNHEY, SMNVEV (reference sequence). Trimming removed 5 bases from V and 4 bases from J; junction bases left unmatched: 9. CDR3: CASSLNGLAGFYEQYF. In DNA form, the CDR3 reads TGTGCCAGCAGTCTAAACGGACTAGCGGGATTTTACGAGCAGTACTTC.

J is TRBJ2-3 and V is TRBV19; D perhaps matches TRBD2 (6 bases). V dropped 3 bases and J dropped 8 bases, with 12 bases sitting between them. Germline CDR1 LNHDA, CDR2 SQIVND (reference sequence). This CDR3 has 13 residues. The CDR3 region has the DNA TGTGCCAGTAGTATCCGCGGGATGGGTACGCAGTATTTT. This encodes CASSIRGMGTQYF.

This chain connects TRBV13 to TRBJ1-1; tentatively, D is TRBD1 (5 bases). This CDR3 has 13 amino acids. V dropped 1 base and J dropped 8 bases, with 11 bases sitting between them. CDR1 is PRHDT and CDR2 is FYEKMQ in the germline V gene (reference sequence). Written as DNA, the CDR3 is TGTGCCAGCAGCTTAGTAGCTGACAGAGAAGCTTTCTTT. Translation gives CASSLVADREAFF.

J is TRBJ2-7 and V is TRBV5-6; 8 positions agree with TRBD2. The length of the CDR3 is 14 residues. V gave up 2 bases and J gave up 3 bases; unmatched junction bases: 4. The germline V gene has CDR1 SGHDT and CDR2 YYEEEE. This chain's CDR3 is CASSFQREHYEQYF. The DNA for the CDR3 is TGTGCCAGCAGCTTCCAGCGGGAGCACTACGAGCAGTACTTC.

V gene TRBV6-1 combines with J gene TRBJ2-7; the match to TRBD2 covers 7 bases. Germline trimming cut 7 bases from V and 2 bases from J; bases unmatched to any gene: 8. Germline assignment: CDR1 MNHNS and CDR2 SASEGT. CDR3 size: 14 residues. This CDR3 reads CASKVGGVAYEQYF. CDR3 coding DNA: TGTGCCAGCAAAGTGGGAGGGGTAGCCTACGAGCAGTACTTC.

This clone has a single count. This chain joins TRBV7-2 and TRBJ2-7; weak D call: TRBD2 (6 bases). The CDR3 is 13 amino acids. Trimming cost V 3 bases and J 7 bases, with 13 bases left between them. Germline V gives CDR1 SGHTA, CDR2 FQGNSA. The CDR3: CASSLGFAGEQYF. DNA of the CDR3: TGTGCCAGCAGCTTGGGATTCGCGGGGGAGCAGTACTTC.

This clone was counted between two and nine times. V is TRBV6-5 and J is TRBJ1-1; 10 bases match TRBD1. Germline trimming cut 6 bases from V and 6 bases from J; bases unmatched to any gene: 7. Germline CDR1 is MNHEY and CDR2 is SVGAGI. The CDR3 spans 14 residues. CDR3 DNA sequence: TGTGCCAGCAGGGGACCCGGGACAGGGGCTGAAGCTTTCTTT. Encoded protein: CASRGPGTGAEAFF.

This chain uses TRBV4-1 with TRBJ1-1; D unresolved. V lost 1 base to trimming and J lost 1 base, with 10 bases between them. Germline CDR1 reads MGHRA; CDR2 reads YSYEKL. The CDR3 contains 15 residues. CDR3 protein: CASSQGPGGNTEAFF. DNA for the CDR3: TGCGCCAGCAGCCAAGGGCCGGGAGGGAACACTGAAGCTTTCTTT.

This clone was counted a few times. The rearrangement uses TRBV7-2 and TRBJ1-5; 7 bases fit TRBD1. Germline lookup yields CDR1 SGHTA and CDR2 FQGNSA. The CDR3 runs 13 residues. Germline trimming cut 5 bases from V and 9 bases from J; bases unmatched to any gene: 7. The CDR3, as DNA: TGTGCCAGCAGCCACCGGGACAGTGGGCCCCAGCATTTT. Residues: CASSHRDSGPQHF.

There are a few counts of this clone. The CDR3: CASSLAGGEGTQYF. The CDR3 DNA reads TGTGCCAGCAGCTTAGCGGGAGGCGAAGGGACCCAGTACTTC. J is TRBJ2-5 and V is TRBV7-9; D may be TRBD2 (6 bases). This CDR3 region has 14 residues. Germline V gene lookup returns CDR1 SEHNR and CDR2 FQNEAQ (reference sequence). Trimming took 0 bases from V and 7 from J, leaving 12 bases between them.

The gene calls are TRBV7-9 and TRBJ1-1; TRBD1 matches 7 bases. CDR3 length: 13 residues. Germline V gene data show CDR1 as SEHNR and CDR2 as FQNEAQ (reference sequence). Trimming took 9 bases from V and 4 from J; bases not matched to a gene: 8. Here the CDR3 reads CASLGGASTEAFF. CDR3 DNA sequence: TGTGCCAGTCTAGGGGGCGCGAGCACTGAAGCTTTCTTT.

The chain joins TRBV2 to TRBJ2-5, with a weak D call TRBD2 (6 bases). V lost 6 bases, J lost 0 bases, and 17 bases lay in between. This CDR3 region has 16 residues. Per germline, CDR1 SNHLY and CDR2 FYNNEI. CDR3 loop: CASRSFRDSDQETQYF. CDR3 coding DNA: TGTGCCAGCAGATCCTTCCGGGACTCCGACCAAGAGACCCAGTACTTC.

The chain carries TRBV7-2 and TRBJ1-2; D perhaps matches TRBD1 (6 bases). CDR1 SGHTA and CDR2 FQGNSA come from the germline V gene. Deletions cut 5 bases from V and 4 bases from J, with 14 bases between. This CDR3 spans 14 amino acids. The CDR3 reads CASSQRTAFYGYTF. For the CDR3, the DNA is TGTGCCAGCAGCCAGCGGACAGCTTTCTATGGCTACACCTTC. Complete variable domain (other parts from reference TRBV7-2 and TRBJ1-2): GAGVSQSPSNKVTEKGKDVELRCDPISGHTALYWYRQSLGQGLEFLIYFQGNSAPDKSGLPSDRFSAERTGGSVSTLTIQRTQQEDSAVYLCASSQRTAFYGYTFGSGTRLTVV.

The V and J genes are TRBV30 and TRBJ2-3, with D tentatively TRBD1 (5 bases). Trimming stripped 3 bases from V and 5 bases from J, with 12 bases between. CDR1 and CDR2 (germline): GTSNPN, SVGIG (reference sequence). This CDR3 is built from 13 residues. CDR3 coding DNA: TGTGCCTGGAGCAATAATAGGGGAGATACGCAGTATTTT. It encodes CAWSNNRGDTQYF.

Only one count was recorded for this clone. V and J are TRBV18 and TRBJ1-3; no definite D call. Looked up from germline, CDR1 is KGHSH and CDR2 is LQKENI. Trimming left V 4 bases short and J 0 bases short, with 13 bases between. The CDR3 sequence is 16 residues long. CDR3 DNA sequence: TGTGCCAGCTCACAAGAGGGTTGGGGCTCTGGAAACACCATATATTTT. It specifies CASSQEGWGSGNTIYF.

This clone came up once. V is TRBV6-5 and J is TRBJ2-1; D may be TRBD1 (6 bases). Germline loops: CDR1 MNHEY, CDR2 SVGAGI. The CDR3 extends over 15 amino acids. Trimming cost V 2 bases and J 7 bases, with 15 bases left between them. CDR3 in amino acids: CASSYARGSGNEQFF. Here the CDR3 DNA reads TGTGCCAGCAGTTACGCGAGGGGGTCGGGTAATGAGCAGTTCTTC.

The chain recombines TRBV5-1 with TRBJ1-2; D possibly corresponds to TRBD1 (6 bases). The CDR3 consists of 15 residues. The V gene lost 3 bases and the J gene lost 8 bases, with 20 bases spanning the gap. CDR1 is SGHRS and CDR2 is YFSETQ in the germline V gene. DNA for the CDR3: TGCGCCAGCAGCTACGACCTACAGGGATCTGGCGGCTACACCTTC. Protein: CASSYDLQGSGGYTF.

The J gene is TRBJ2-7, the V gene TRBV6-5; a weak D match, TRBD2 (5 bases). V was clipped by 5 bases and J by 0 bases, with 11 bases between them. This CDR3 spans 14 amino acids. The germline V gene has CDR1 MNHEY and CDR2 SVGAGI. CDR3 in amino acids: CASSRPADSYEQYF. CDR3 nucleotides: TGTGCCAGCAGTCGACCAGCGGACTCCTACGAGCAGTACTTC.

The chain couples TRBV30 to TRBJ2-3; D possibly corresponds to TRBD1 (8 bases). Trimming stripped 8 bases from V and 6 bases from J, with 18 bases between. There are 13 residues in the CDR3. CDR1 and CDR2 (germline): GTSNPN, SVGIG (reference sequence). CDR3 sequence (DNA): TGTGCCACCGACAGGGGACTATCGGATACGCAGTATTTT. This codes for CATDRGLSDTQYF.

The chain employs TRBV5-1 and TRBJ1-1; 8 bases map to TRBD1. Germline trimming cut 1 base from V and 7 bases from J; bases unmatched to any gene: 9. This CDR3 spans 15 amino acids. Looked up from germline, CDR1 is SGHRS and CDR2 is YFSETQ. The CDR3 spells CASSLIDRGRSEAFF. Written as DNA, the CDR3 is TGCGCCAGCAGCTTGATTGACAGGGGTAGAAGTGAAGCTTTCTTT.

CDR3 in DNA: TGTGCCAGCTCACCGCAGGACTTGGGGCAGTTCTTC. It translates to CASSPQDLGQFF. This chain uses TRBV18 with TRBJ2-1, with D possibly matching TRBD2 (5 bases). V dropped 3 bases and J dropped 12 bases, with 12 bases sitting between them. CDR3 length equals 12 residues. CDR1 is KGHSH, CDR2 LQKENI, per germline.

V is TRBV30 and J is TRBJ1-3; 7 bases map to TRBD1. J was trimmed by 0 bases and V by 2 bases; bases with no gene match: 1. Germline lookup yields CDR1 GTSNPN and CDR2 SVGIG (reference sequence). This CDR3 comprises 14 residues. The CDR3 bases are TGTGCCTGGAGTAGGGACAGCTCTGGAAACACCATATATTTT. Amino acids: CAWSRDSSGNTIYF.

V and J are TRBV30 and TRBJ1-1; D might be TRBD1 (5 bases). This CDR3 comprises 15 residues. Per germline, CDR1 GTSNPN and CDR2 SVGIG (reference sequence). Between the trimmed V and J ends, which lost 4 bases and 0 bases, there was a span of 15 bases. CDR3 nucleotides: TGTGCCTGGACCAGGGCGGGACGGATGAACACTGAAGCTTTCTTT. Amino acids: CAWTRAGRMNTEAFF.